Listed below are T cell receptor beta chains from one sample, sequenced in a study of vaccination and CD4 T cells after COVID-19. Antigen specificity for these receptors is unknown. Via MiXCR, TCRdb re-called the PCR reads, giving one row per CDR3 protein. The sample lists about 15,000 distinct CDR3 sequences, 73% occurring once. The source material was CD4+ T cells from blood, cultured in vitro. The receptors were gathered from a human donor who had recovered from COVID-19. The CDR3 runs from the conserved cysteine through the conserved F or W. D genes are given only for firm matches. Only part of the rows carry a size: once, few, many, or a class if the clone is expanded.

cdr3_nt cdr3_aa j_call v_call d_call clone_size
TGTGCCAGCAGTTTGAAGTACGAGCAGTACTTC CASSLKYEQYF TRBJ2-7 TRBV12-3/TRBV12-4 - -
TGCGCCAGCAGTGCGTACAGCGGGAGGTACGAGCAGTACTTC CASSAYSGRYEQYF TRBJ2-7 TRBV10-1 TRBD2 -
TGCAGTGCTAATCTCTATGGCTACACCTTC CSANLYGYTF TRBJ1-2 TRBV20-1 - -
TGTGCCAGCAGTCCTCCAGGACAGGGAGGGTTTAGTGAGCAGTTCTTC CASSPPGQGGFSEQFF TRBJ2-1 TRBV6-1 - -
TGTGCCAGCAGCTTAGTCGTCTCCCCGTCTTGGGATACGCAGTATTTT CASSLVVSPSWDTQYF TRBJ2-3 TRBV7-2 - -
TGTGCCAGCAGCTTAGGGGTTGGAAACAGGAGATATCAGCCCCAGCATTTT CASSLGVGNRRYQPQHF TRBJ1-5 TRBV7-9 - -
TGTGCCAGCAGTCGGACTAGCGGGAGTATCACCGGGGAGCTGTTTTTT CASSRTSGSITGELFF TRBJ2-2 TRBV6-2/TRBV6-3 TRBD2 -
TGTGCCAGCAGCCCAGGGGTCTATGGCTACACCTTC CASSPGVYGYTF TRBJ1-2 TRBV12-3/TRBV12-4 - -
TGTGCCAGCAGCCGCCCTACTCGCCCGGGCGTGTTTTTT CASSRPTRPGVFF TRBJ2-2 TRBV28 - -
TGCAGCGTTGGGACCGGGGAGCTGTTTTTT CSVGTGELFF TRBJ2-2 TRBV29-1 - -
TGTGCCAGCAGTCCATTGGCCATTGCTAATTCACCCCTCCACTTT CASSPLAIANSPLHF TRBJ1-6 TRBV2 - few
TGCGCCAGCAGCTTGGAGGAGGGGCGGATTAGCTCCTACAATGAGCAGTTCTTC CASSLEEGRISSYNEQFF TRBJ2-1 TRBV5-1 - -
TGCGCCAGCAGTGCTTCAGGAGGTGGGACCCAGTACTTC CASSASGGGTQYF TRBJ2-5 TRBV10-1 - -
TGTGCCAGCACCTTCTCGAAGGGGTCGCCTCGCTATGGCTACACCTTC CASTFSKGSPRYGYTF TRBJ1-2 TRBV6-2/TRBV6-3 - -
TGTGCCACCAGCAGAGATCGACCGCTCGCCGAGGGGGCTTTCTTT CATSRDRPLAEGAFF TRBJ1-1 TRBV15 - -
TGTGCCAGCAGCCTAGGGACTAGCGGGAGGCGGGGGGAGACCCAGTACTTC CASSLGTSGRRGETQYF TRBJ2-5 TRBV5-4 TRBD2 once
TGTGCCAGCAGCTTAAGGGTTTGGGGACAGGGGGCTAGCGGGAGATTCAATGAGCAGTTCTTC CASSLRVWGQGASGRFNEQFF TRBJ2-1 TRBV7-9 TRBD1 -
TGTGCCAGCAGCCCGGACAGGAGCGAGCAGTACTTC CASSPDRSEQYF TRBJ2-7 TRBV7-2 TRBD1 -
TGTGCCAGCAGTTGGGGCACGGTCGGGAATTCACCCCTCCACTTT CASSWGTVGNSPLHF TRBJ1-6 TRBV27 - -
TGCGCCAGCAGCTTGGCCTCGGGGGTGCGAGTTGGCGAGCAGTACTTC CASSLASGVRVGEQYF TRBJ2-7 TRBV5-1 - -
TGTGCCAGCAGCTTAGGCAGGGCACCCTACGAGCAGTACTTC CASSLGRAPYEQYF TRBJ2-7 TRBV7-9 - few
TGTGCCAGCAGCCCGGTCAATCAGCCCCAGCATTTT CASSPVNQPQHF TRBJ1-5 TRBV7-9 - -
TGTGCCAGCAGTGTGACCCGATGGGGGGGCGATGAGCAGTTCTTC CASSVTRWGGDEQFF TRBJ2-1 TRBV25-1 - -
TGCGCCAGCAGCCAAGAAGCGTTCGTCACCGGGGAGCTGTTTTTT CASSQEAFVTGELFF TRBJ2-2 TRBV4-3 - -
TGCAGCGTTGCTGACGGCAATTCACCCCTCCACTTT CSVADGNSPLHF TRBJ1-6 TRBV29-1 - -
TGTGCCAGCAGGCCGGGACAGGGGGTTTACGGGCAGTACTTC CASRPGQGVYGQYF TRBJ2-7 TRBV28 TRBD1 -
TGTGCCAGCAGCAAAAGGCCCGGCAGGGCGGCGGATAATTCACCCCTCCACTTT CASSKRPGRAADNSPLHF TRBJ1-6 TRBV21-1 - -
TGTGCCAGCAGGGGGACACAGGGGTATAATTCACCCCTCCACTTT CASRGTQGYNSPLHF TRBJ1-6 TRBV27 TRBD1 -
TGTGCCACCAGTGATAGACAGGGTGGAAATACGCAGTATTTT CATSDRQGGNTQYF TRBJ2-3 TRBV24-1 TRBD1 -
TGTGCCAGCAGCCTGTTTCAGGACAGGAAAGCATCCTATAATTCACCCCTCCACTTT CASSLFQDRKASYNSPLHF TRBJ1-6 TRBV21-1 - -
TGCAGTGCTTTCTCCTGGGGAGCGGGGCACACAGATACGCAGTATTTT CSAFSWGAGHTDTQYF TRBJ2-3 TRBV20-1 TRBD2 -
TGTGCCAGCAGTTTCCTACGGGGAGCCTACGAGCAGTACTTC CASSFLRGAYEQYF TRBJ2-7 TRBV6-5 - -
TGTGCTAGCAGCCCCCGGAGTGGAGGGCGGGGGGAGACCCAGTACTTC CASSPRSGGRGETQYF TRBJ2-5 TRBV7-7 TRBD2 once
TGTGCCAGCAAAATCCGGGACAGGGGTAAAGAGACCCAGTACTTC CASKIRDRGKETQYF TRBJ2-5 TRBV6-8 TRBD1 -
TGCAGTGCTAGAGATAGCGTAGCGTCCCCCTACGAGCAGTACTTC CSARDSVASPYEQYF TRBJ2-7 TRBV20-1 - -
TGTGCCAGCAGTTACTCTTCAGGGCATAATTCACCCCTCCACTTT CASSYSSGHNSPLHF TRBJ1-6 TRBV6-5 - once
TGTGCCAGCAGTTTATGGGGACAGTCGGGCCAGCCCCAGCATTTT CASSLWGQSGQPQHF TRBJ1-5 TRBV27 TRBD1 few
TGTGCCAGCAGGGCCCGGGTTAGCACAGATACGCAGTATTTT CASRARVSTDTQYF TRBJ2-3 TRBV2 - -
TGTGCCAGCAGCTTGGCAGGGAGTGGCAATCAGCCCCAGCATTTT CASSLAGSGNQPQHF TRBJ1-5 TRBV5-6 - -
TGTGCCAGTCGCAACGGGTTGATGGGGGAAAAACTGTTTTTT CASRNGLMGEKLFF TRBJ1-4 TRBV19 - -
TGTGCCAGCAGTGCCTTTGACAGGGGAGTATACACTGAAGCTTTCTTT CASSAFDRGVYTEAFF TRBJ1-1 TRBV27 TRBD1 few